The 11 T cell receptor beta chains listed next were all sequenced from one sample in a study of a mutant IDH1 vaccine in newly diagnosed glioma. Sample time point: week 35, safety follow-up. Vaccination comprised doses that each held 300 ug of mutant IDH1 20-mer peptide, plus topical imiquimod. Repertoires were generated with immunoSEQ multiplex PCR, while TCRdb's copy carries only in-frame clones and drops some. The top ten hold over 1.5% of the sample, which has approximately 50,000 clones, roughly nine tenths seen once. These receptors lack a known antigen. The starting material was PBMCs, obtained from a glioma patient whose treatment included an IDH1 peptide vaccine. The receptors were sampled from a man aged 40-49 years with glioma.

The genes are TRBV7-2 and TRBJ2-7; D possibly uses TRBD1 or TRBD2 (5 bases each). The CDR3 is made up of 15 amino acids. Between the trimmed V and J ends, which lost 5 bases and 6 bases, there was a span of 20 bases. From germline, CDR1 is SGHTA and CDR2 FQGNSA. In DNA, the CDR3 is TGTGCCAGCAGCCCCTGGGGCAGGGAGACGAGCGAGCAGTACTTC. Amino acids: CASSPWGRETSEQYF.

This chain joins TRBV29-1 and TRBJ2-3; 13 bases align to TRBD2. V dropped 6 bases and J dropped 0; count of bases not matched to a gene: 9. The CDR3 sequence is 17 residues long. The germline CDR1 and CDR2 sequences are SQVTM and ANQGSEA. The chain's CDR3 is CSVPRTSGSTSTDTQYF. The DNA for the CDR3 is TGCAGCGTCCCTCGGACTAGCGGGAGTACGAGCACAGATACGCAGTATTTT.

V gene TRBV7-9 combines with J gene TRBJ2-5; possibly TRBD2 for D (5 bases). Germline V gene lookup returns CDR1 SEHNR and CDR2 FQNEAQ (reference sequence). The length of the CDR3 is 12 residues. Trimming took off 8 bases at V and 4 bases at J, with 11 bases between the two ends. DNA for the CDR3: TGTGCCAGCCGCCGTGCGGGAGAGACCCAGTACTTC. This encodes CASRRAGETQYF.

The chain links TRBV7-6 to TRBJ2-7, with TRBD1 identical over 9 bases. V was pared by 5 bases and J by 1 base, with 9 bases of the junction left unmatched. Germline V gene data show CDR1 as SGHVS and CDR2 as FNYEAQ. This CDR3 spans 16 amino acids. The CDR3, as DNA: TGTGCCAGCAGCCCTCGGGGACAGGGCCGTTCCTACGAGCAGTACTTC. Amino acids: CASSPRGQGRSYEQYF.

The gene calls are TRBV7-2 and TRBJ2-1; D remains unclear. Looked up from germline, CDR1 is SGHTA and CDR2 is FQGNSA. The CDR3 totals 15 residues. The V gene lost 3 bases and the J gene lost 5 bases, with 14 bases spanning the gap. The CDR3 DNA reads TGTGCCAGCAGCTTCTGGTTATTGGCGAACAATGAGCAGTTCTTC. Translating it yields CASSFWLLANNEQFF.

In its sample, this clone was seen once. This chain links TRBV27 with TRBJ2-7; TRBD2 aligns across 7 bases. In germline, CDR1 is MNHEY, CDR2 SMNVEV (reference sequence). The length of the CDR3 is 15 residues. V lost 5 bases and J lost 2; bases outside the gene matches: 9. CDR3 in amino acids: CASSMIREVPYEQYF. Written as DNA, the CDR3 is TGTGCCAGCAGTATGATACGGGAGGTACCCTACGAGCAGTACTTC.

The V call is TRBV18, the J call TRBJ2-7, with D hard to call. Germline V lookup: CDR1 KGHSH, CDR2 LQKENI. The CDR3 has 13 amino acids. V shed 5 bases and J shed 4 bases, with 12 bases lying between them. CDR3 in amino acids: CASSEKGSYEQYF. The CDR3 DNA follows: TGTGCCAGCTCAGAGAAAGGTAGTTACGAGCAGTACTTC. The whole variable domain, remainder taken from reference TRBV18 and TRBJ2-7, is NAGVMQNPRHLVRRRGQEARLRCSPMKGHSHVYWYRQLPEEGLKFMVYLQKENIIDESGMPKERFSAEFPKEGPSILRIQQVVRGDSAAYFCASSEKGSYEQYFGPGTRLTVT.

This sequence joins TRBV19 and TRBJ1-3, with 8 nucleotides matching TRBD1. With V trimmed by 3 bases and J by 0 bases, 1 base remained unmatched. Germline values: CDR1 LNHDA, CDR2 SQIVND (reference sequence). This CDR3 has 15 amino acids. CDR3 sequence (DNA): TGTGCCAGTAGTATTGGGACAGGCTCTGGAAACACCATATATTTT. Residues: CASSIGTGSGNTIYF.

The chain joins TRBV27 to TRBJ2-5; D tentatively fits TRBD1 or TRBD2 (5 bases each). The CDR3 has 16 amino acids. Trimming left V 5 bases short and J 4 bases short, with 20 bases between. The germline CDR1 and CDR2 sequences are MNHEY and SMNVEV (reference sequence). In DNA form, the CDR3 reads TGTGCCAGCAGTAGTAGGGACCTCGCCGGGACAGAGACCCAGTACTTC. Residues: CASSSRDLAGTETQYF.

The chain carries TRBV6-5 and TRBJ1-4, with D perhaps TRBD1 (5 bases). The CDR3 consists of 15 residues. Trimming left V 2 bases short and J 7 bases short, with 14 bases between. The germline CDR1 and CDR2 sequences are MNHEY and SVGAGI. CDR3 sequence (DNA): TGTGCCAGCAGTTACCGCGGGGCGATTGGTGAAAAACTGTTTTTT. This sequence encodes CASSYRGAIGEKLFF.

The chain has TRBV6-5 and TRBJ2-7; 10 bases line up with TRBD1. CDR3 size: 13 residues. Germline trimming cut 2 bases from V and 6 bases from J; bases unmatched to any gene: 1. Germline CDR1 MNHEY, CDR2 SVGAGI. The CDR3 nucleotides read TGTGCCAGCAGTTACCGGGACAGGGGCGAGCAGTACTTC. The encoded protein is CASSYRDRGEQYF.